This T cell receptor beta chain derives from a study of blood T cell repertoires in COVID-19 (dated by TCRdb to the early 2020s). About the full investigation: The collaborator samples originated in the United States, Italy and Spain and spanned the acute and convalescent phases of COVID-19. Sample metadata almost always included a de-identified subject ID, COVID-19 status, age in years and sex. Deeply sampled blood TCRbeta repertoires from subjects exposed to, actively infected with, or recovered from COVID-19 were included in the dataset. Where HLA class I and class II types were available, the types were taken from metadata supplied by the sample provider, not from assay-based typing. The material from the prospective study consisted of cDNA or gDNA derived from T cells, B-cell-depleted T cells, or PBMCs. A freely available public database, intended as a resource for researchers studying the immune response to SARS-CoV-2, is where the repertoires were released. The samples were drawn from the first 160 participants of the ongoing ImmuneRACE study and from 950 to 1,500 subjects provided by 6 global collaborators.

The investigation overall reported the following: How much clinical and demographic metadata was included differed by source and by participant, and the metadata was provided uncurated.

TCRbeta CDR3 regions were amplified from genomic DNA by means of the immunoSEQ Assay, a bias-controlled multiplex PCR. Turning to the authors' computational methods: Within the assay, amplification of reference gene primers was used to estimate how many nucleated cells each sample contained. To quantify the absolute abundance of each unique TCRbeta CDR3 rearrangement, sequence reads were collapsed and filtered. Productive Simpson clonality was computed per sample as the square root of Simpson's diversity index over productive rearrangements. TCRdb's version of the immuneACCESS table is confined to in-frame rearrangements and falls short of the full clone set. An unresolved V gene accounts for under half of the shortfall where checked; the remainder is of unknown origin. That table furnishes V, J and clone size, whereas the DNA furnished D and trimming. This sample has 28,000 or so clones in its table, and approximately 88% of those were observed once. Roughly 7.7% of the sample rests with the top ten.

Collaborating institutions collected whole blood in K2EDTA tubes following their own protocols. For TCRbeta analysis, collaborator samples were shipped as frozen whole blood, as isolated PBMCs, or as DNA extracted from either sample type. This clone appeared once. What this receptor recognizes is not known. No clone much larger than this one lies a single base away; base qualities are absent. Taken from the germline V gene (reference sequence), the CDR1 and CDR2 loops are MNHEY and SMNVEV. Unmatched junction bases come to 11, with V trimmed by 5 bases and J by 6 bases. From its cysteine to its phenylalanine, the CDR3 spans 15 amino acids. The CDR3 DNA has 45 bases and is translated from base 1.

The rearranged chain carries TRBV27 and TRBJ1-1; 8 nucleotides in the junction match TRBD1. This sequence originates from a woman in her forties or fifties with active COVID-19. Sequencing was performed on peripheral blood. The DNA is TGTGCCAGCAGTACCCGGACAGGGAGTATGGCTGAAGCTTTCTTT. Its protein is CASSTRTGSMAEAFF.